The 5 T cell receptor beta chains given below trace back to one sample, sequenced in a study of T cell responses to AZD1222 COVID-19 vaccine. TCRdb keeps only in-frame clones here, not all; method: immunoSEQ multiplex PCR. Counted here are about 160,000 clones, 85% to 95% occurring once; the ten biggest clones make up roughly 4.6%. The sample consisted of peripheral blood, taken 28 days after the second AZD1222 dose. These receptors originate from an adult who received the AZD1222 COVID-19 vaccine.

This sequence joins TRBV7-9 and TRBJ2-2, with a weak D call TRBD2 (6 bases). The V end was cut by 11 bases, the J end by 5 bases, with 18 bases between. The CDR3 extends over 14 amino acids. CDR1 and CDR2 from the germline V gene are SEHNR and FQNEAQ (reference sequence). CDR3 nucleotide sequence: TGTGCCGCACCAGGAGGGGAGGAAACCGGGGAGCTGTTTTTT. Residues: CAAPGGEETGELFF.

This chain links TRBV2 with TRBJ2-7; 11 bases are shared with TRBD2. The junction had 10 bases not matched to a gene; V was cut back by 5 bases and J by 7 bases. Germline V lookup: CDR1 SNHLY, CDR2 FYNNEI. This CDR3 is 15 amino acids long. The CDR3 bases are TGTGCCAGCAGTCCGGGACTAGCGGCCGCATTTGAGCAGTACTTC. Amino acid sequence: CASSPGLAAAFEQYF.

This clone was found once. The CDR3 DNA reads as TGCAGCGGTACTTCTGAAGCTTTCTTT. Translated: CSGTSEAFF. The V gene is TRBV20-1, the J gene TRBJ1-1, with no clear D. The CDR3 loop spans 9 amino acids. CDR1 is DFQATT, CDR2 SNEGSKA, per germline (reference sequence).

The V gene is TRBV28, the J gene TRBJ2-7; TRBD1 is a possible D gene (5 bases). Germline V gene data show CDR1 as MDHEN and CDR2 as SYDVKM. The ends were cut back, 10 bases at V and 1 base at J, with 20 bases in the middle. The CDR3 covers 15 residues. The CDR3 DNA reads TGTGCCACCTCGGTAGGGGCAGGGAATTCCTACGAGCAGTACTTC. Protein product: CATSVGAGNSYEQYF.

J is TRBJ2-7 and V is TRBV7-2; D perhaps matches TRBD2 (5 bases). V lost 1 base and J 0 bases, leaving 13 bases between the germline ends. Germline-derived CDR1 and CDR2 are SGHTA and FQGNSA. This CDR3 contains 16 residues. The CDR3 protein is CASSLGGRRSSYEQYF. In DNA form, the CDR3 reads TGTGCCAGCAGCTTAGGCGGACGGAGGAGCTCCTACGAGCAGTACTTC.